This T cell receptor beta chain was recorded in a study of a mutant IDH1 vaccine in newly diagnosed glioma. Background on the study: Patients had eight vaccinations, in weeks 1, 3, 5, 7, 11, 15, 19 and 23. Patients had received radiotherapy, temozolomide, or both previously, most receiving both.

Noted time point: week 5, during vaccination. The study gave 300 ug of mutant IDH1 20-mer peptide per vaccine dose, with topical imiquimod. Study results and limitations: Any relationship between pseudoprogression and changes in top peripheral T cell clonotypes seemed absent. Immune responses induced by vaccination arose in 93.3% of the patients.

Sequenced by immunoSEQ multiplex PCR; TCRdb stores in-frame clones only, minus some. The sample records roughly 50,000 clones, roughly 78% being singletons. V was clipped by 4 bases and J by 2 bases, with 18 bases between them. Looked up from germline, CDR1 is SEHNR and CDR2 is FQNEAQ (reference sequence). CDR3 length: 16 amino acids. Turning to this clone: Its target is not known.

The source is a woman aged 40 to 49 with glioma. This rearrangement joins TRBV7-9 to TRBJ2-7; D possibly matches TRBD1 or TRBD2 (6 bases each). The specimen was PBMCs, collected from a glioma patient whose treatment included an IDH1 peptide vaccine. In nucleotides, the CDR3 is TGTGCCAGCAGCTCCAGGACCCGGGGGACAACCTACGAGCAGTACTTC. Translated: CASSSRTRGTTYEQYF.